The text below deals with one T cell receptor beta chain. These data come from a study of blood T cell repertoires in COVID-19. This CDR3 is built from 15 residues. With 1 base removed from V and 3 bases from J, the gap between germline ends came to 13 bases. In germline, CDR1 is SGHKS, CDR2 YYEKEE (reference sequence). Sequencing used immunoSEQ multiplex PCR; TCRdb keeps in-frame clones, though not all of them. The repertoire holds some 180,000 clones, with 86% as singletons. The source of this sequence is a man aged 70-80 years with active or convalescent COVID-19. This chain links TRBV5-5 with TRBJ1-2, with D unclear. The sample was peripheral blood. The CDR3 region has the DNA TGTGCCAGCAGCTTGCCGCGGGTCCCAGACTATGGCTACACCTTC. This translates into CASSLPRVPDYGYTF.